Listed below are T cell receptor beta chains from one sample, sequenced in a study of blood T cell repertoires in COVID-19. Produced via immunoSEQ multiplex PCR; TCRdb's table is partial and in-frame only. Of fewer than 70,000 clones in the sample, roughly 85% are singletons; the top ten hold roughly 2.9%. The sample consisted of peripheral blood. The receptor source for this set is an elderly man with acute or convalescent COVID-19. Both conserved end residues are part of each CDR3. The D gene is left open where the match is weak. Not every row has a clone size; where given, it reads once, few, many or a size class.

clone_size: .; j_call: TRBJ1-3; v_call: TRBV7-2; d_call: .; cdr3_nt: TGTGCCAGCAGCTTAGCGCAGCGCTCTAGGGGAAACACCATATATTTT; cdr3_aa: CASSLAQRSRGNTIYF
clone_size: .; j_call: TRBJ2-7; v_call: TRBV10-3; d_call: .; cdr3_nt: TGTGCCATCGCTAGCGCCTACGAGCAGTACTTC; cdr3_aa: CAIASAYEQYF
clone_size: .; j_call: TRBJ1-4; v_call: TRBV9; d_call: .; cdr3_nt: TGTGCCAGCAGCGAGAGCCCAACTAATGAAAAACTGTTTTTT; cdr3_aa: CASSESPTNEKLFF
clone_size: .; j_call: TRBJ1-3; v_call: TRBV18; d_call: TRBD1; cdr3_nt: TGTGCCAGCTCGGGACAGCTCTCTGGAAACACCATATATTTT; cdr3_aa: CASSGQLSGNTIYF
clone_size: .; j_call: TRBJ2-3; v_call: TRBV21-1; d_call: .; cdr3_nt: TGTGCCAGCAGCTTTAATGTCAGGGACAGGGGAAGGACAGATACGCAGTATTTT; cdr3_aa: CASSFNVRDRGRTDTQYF
clone_size: .; j_call: TRBJ2-3; v_call: TRBV30; d_call: TRBD2; cdr3_nt: TGTGCCTGGAGGGACTTGCGGGGGAGCACAGATACGCAGTATTTT; cdr3_aa: CAWRDLRGSTDTQYF
clone_size: .; j_call: TRBJ1-2; v_call: TRBV29-1; d_call: TRBD1; cdr3_nt: TGCAGCGCCCTCTCGGGGTCTGACAGGGGACATGGCTACACCTTC; cdr3_aa: CSALSGSDRGHGYTF
clone_size: once; j_call: TRBJ2-1; v_call: TRBV11-3; d_call: TRBD2; cdr3_nt: TGTGCCAGCAGCTTAAGACTAGCGGGGGCTTCGGGGGTCAATGAGCAGTTCTTC; cdr3_aa: CASSLRLAGASGVNEQFF
clone_size: .; j_call: TRBJ2-1; v_call: TRBV4-1; d_call: TRBD2; cdr3_nt: TGCGCCAGCAGCCAAGCGGTGCTAGCGGGATGGAATGAGCAGTTCTTC; cdr3_aa: CASSQAVLAGWNEQFF
clone_size: .; j_call: TRBJ1-1; v_call: TRBV9; d_call: .; cdr3_nt: TGTGCCAGCAGCGTTCGTCAGGAAGGCGCTGAAGCTTTCTTT; cdr3_aa: CASSVRQEGAEAFF
clone_size: .; j_call: TRBJ1-2; v_call: TRBV6-5; d_call: .; cdr3_nt: TGTGCCAGCAGTTACCTGACGGGAGGAGATGGCTACACCTTC; cdr3_aa: CASSYLTGGDGYTF
clone_size: .; j_call: TRBJ2-5; v_call: TRBV12-5; d_call: .; cdr3_nt: TGTGCTAGTGGTTTGTCCCTCGGAGAGACCCAGTACTTC; cdr3_aa: CASGLSLGETQYF
clone_size: .; j_call: TRBJ2-6; v_call: TRBV5-8; d_call: TRBD1; cdr3_nt: TGTGCCAGCAGCTCGGGACAGCTTTTTACCTCTGGGGCGGGCGTCCTGACTTTC; cdr3_aa: CASSSGQLFTSGAGVLTF
clone_size: .; j_call: TRBJ2-2; v_call: TRBV6-5; d_call: TRBD2; cdr3_nt: TGTGCCAGCAGGCTAGCGGTTGCCGGGGAGCTGTTTTTT; cdr3_aa: CASRLAVAGELFF
clone_size: .; j_call: TRBJ1-6; v_call: TRBV2; d_call: .; cdr3_nt: TGTGCCAGCAGATTGACGACGGGACAAAATAATTCACCCCTCCACTTT; cdr3_aa: CASRLTTGQNNSPLHF
clone_size: few; j_call: TRBJ2-1; v_call: TRBV5-1; d_call: .; cdr3_nt: TGCGCCAGCAGCTTGCAGGACTACAATGAGCAGTTCTTC; cdr3_aa: CASSLQDYNEQFF
clone_size: .; j_call: TRBJ2-5; v_call: TRBV7-2; d_call: TRBD2; cdr3_nt: TGTGCCAGCAGCCCGGGACTACCGCAAGAGACCCAGTACTTC; cdr3_aa: CASSPGLPQETQYF
clone_size: .; j_call: TRBJ1-6; v_call: TRBV9; d_call: TRBD1; cdr3_nt: TGTGCCAGCAGCGGCTGGGACAGGAGCAATTCACCCCTCCACTTT; cdr3_aa: CASSGWDRSNSPLHF
clone_size: .; j_call: TRBJ2-3; v_call: TRBV9; d_call: TRBD2; cdr3_nt: TGTGCCAGCAGGAGGACTAGCGGAACAGATACGCAGTATTTT; cdr3_aa: CASRRTSGTDTQYF
clone_size: .; j_call: TRBJ1-1; v_call: TRBV5-1; d_call: .; cdr3_nt: TGCGCCAGCAGCTTCGGGGGAGGTAGGACTGAAGCTTTCTTT; cdr3_aa: CASSFGGGRTEAFF
clone_size: .; j_call: TRBJ2-2; v_call: TRBV7-2; d_call: TRBD1; cdr3_nt: TGTGCCAGCAGCTTACTACAGGGGGCTGCCGGGGAGCTGTTTTTT; cdr3_aa: CASSLLQGAAGELFF
clone_size: .; j_call: TRBJ1-5; v_call: TRBV12-5; d_call: TRBD1; cdr3_nt: TGTGCTAGTGGTCCAGGACAGGGAGATCAGCCCCAGCATTTT; cdr3_aa: CASGPGQGDQPQHF
clone_size: few; j_call: TRBJ2-1; v_call: TRBV5-1; d_call: TRBD2; cdr3_nt: TGCGCCAGCAGCTTGGCGGGACTAGACAATGAGCAGTTCTTC; cdr3_aa: CASSLAGLDNEQFF
clone_size: .; j_call: TRBJ1-1; v_call: TRBV10-3; d_call: .; cdr3_nt: TGTGCCATCACTCAAGGTCAGGGGAACACTGAAGCTTTCTTT; cdr3_aa: CAITQGQGNTEAFF